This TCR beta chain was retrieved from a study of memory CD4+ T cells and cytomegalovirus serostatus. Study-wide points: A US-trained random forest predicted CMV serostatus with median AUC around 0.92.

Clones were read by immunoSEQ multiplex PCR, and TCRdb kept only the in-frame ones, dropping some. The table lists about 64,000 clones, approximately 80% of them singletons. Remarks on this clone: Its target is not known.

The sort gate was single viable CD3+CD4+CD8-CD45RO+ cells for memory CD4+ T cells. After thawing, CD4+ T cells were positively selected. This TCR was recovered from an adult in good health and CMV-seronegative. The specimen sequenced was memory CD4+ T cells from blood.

The CDR3 sequence: CAWRGQGASYEQYF. In DNA, the CDR3 is TGTGCCTGGAGAGGACAGGGGGCCTCGTACGAGCAGTACTTC. The V and J genes are TRBV30 and TRBJ2-7; TRBD1 aligns across 11 bases. The J segment lost 4 bases and the V segment lost 3 bases, leaving 5 bases of the junction unmatched. Germline CDR1 and CDR2: GTSNPN and SVGIG (reference sequence). The CDR3 covers 14 residues.